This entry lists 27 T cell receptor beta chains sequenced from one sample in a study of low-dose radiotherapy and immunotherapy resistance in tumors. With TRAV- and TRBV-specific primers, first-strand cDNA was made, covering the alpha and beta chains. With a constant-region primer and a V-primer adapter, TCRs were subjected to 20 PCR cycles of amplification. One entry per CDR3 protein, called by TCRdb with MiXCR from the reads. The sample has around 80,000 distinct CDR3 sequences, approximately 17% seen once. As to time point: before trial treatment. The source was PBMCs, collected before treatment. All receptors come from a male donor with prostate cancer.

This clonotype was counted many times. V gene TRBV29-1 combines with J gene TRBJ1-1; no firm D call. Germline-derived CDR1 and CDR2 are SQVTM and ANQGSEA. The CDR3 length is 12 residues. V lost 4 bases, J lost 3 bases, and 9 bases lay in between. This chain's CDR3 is CSVVLWDTEAFF. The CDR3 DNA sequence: TGCAGCGTTGTACTATGGGACACTGAAGCTTTCTTT. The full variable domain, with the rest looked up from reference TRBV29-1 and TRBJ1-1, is SAVISQKPSRDICQRGTSLTIQCQVDSQVTMMFWYRQQPGQSLTLIATANQGSEATYESGFVIDKFPISRPNLTFSTLTVSNMSPEDSSIYLCSVVLWDTEAFFGQGTRLTVV.

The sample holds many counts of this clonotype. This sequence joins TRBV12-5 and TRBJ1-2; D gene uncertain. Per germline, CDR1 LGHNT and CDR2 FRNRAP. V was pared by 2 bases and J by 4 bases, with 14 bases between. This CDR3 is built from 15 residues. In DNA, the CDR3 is TGTGCTAGTGGTTTGCCACCCACGGGGAGCTATGGCTACACCTTC. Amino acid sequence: CASGLPPTGSYGYTF.

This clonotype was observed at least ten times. CDR3 loop: CASSVDGYTEAFF. CDR3 coding DNA: TGTGCCAGCAGCGTAGACGGGTACACTGAAGCTTTCTTT. This chain uses TRBV9 with TRBJ1-1; D remains unclear. The ends were cut back, 0 bases at V and 3 bases at J, with 6 bases in the middle. This CDR3 has 13 amino acids. Germline values: CDR1 SGDLS, CDR2 YYNGEE.

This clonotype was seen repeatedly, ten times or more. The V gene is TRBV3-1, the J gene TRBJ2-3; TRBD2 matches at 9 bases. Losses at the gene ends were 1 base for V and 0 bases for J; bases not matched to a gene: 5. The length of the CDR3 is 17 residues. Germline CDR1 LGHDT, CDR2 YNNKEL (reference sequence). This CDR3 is CASSQVVLAGSTDTQYF. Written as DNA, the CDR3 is TGTGCCAGCAGCCAAGTCGTCCTAGCGGGAAGCACAGATACGCAGTATTTT.

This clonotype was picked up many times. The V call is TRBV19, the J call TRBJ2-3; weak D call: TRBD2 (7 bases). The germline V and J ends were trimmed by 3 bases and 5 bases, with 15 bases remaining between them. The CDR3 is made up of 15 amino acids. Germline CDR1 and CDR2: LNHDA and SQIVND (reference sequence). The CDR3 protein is CASSIVGGGRDTQYF. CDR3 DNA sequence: TGTGCCAGTAGTATCGTTGGGGGGGGGCGAGATACGCAGTATTTT.

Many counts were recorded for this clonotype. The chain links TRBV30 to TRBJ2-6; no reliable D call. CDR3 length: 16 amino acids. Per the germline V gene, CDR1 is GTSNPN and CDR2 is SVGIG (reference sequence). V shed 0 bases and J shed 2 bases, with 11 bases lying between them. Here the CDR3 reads CAWSVGLFPGANVLTF. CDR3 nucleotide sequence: TGTGCCTGGAGTGTGGGTCTTTTCCCTGGGGCCAACGTCCTGACTTTC.

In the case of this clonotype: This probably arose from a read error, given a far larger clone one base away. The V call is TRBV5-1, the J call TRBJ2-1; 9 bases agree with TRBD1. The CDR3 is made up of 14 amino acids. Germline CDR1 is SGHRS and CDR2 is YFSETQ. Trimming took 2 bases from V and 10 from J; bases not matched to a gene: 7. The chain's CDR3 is CASSLQGALNEQFF. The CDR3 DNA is TGCGCCAGCAGCTTACAGGGGGCTTTGAACGAGCAGTTCTTC. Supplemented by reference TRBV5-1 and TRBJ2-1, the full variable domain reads KAGVTQTPRYLIKTRGQQVTLSCSPISGHRSVSWYQQTPGQGLQFLFEYFSETQRNKGNFPGRFSGRQFSNSRSEMNVSTLELGDSALYLCASSLQGALNEQFFGPGTRLTVL.

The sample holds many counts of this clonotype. CDR3 bases: TGTGCCAGCAGGGACAGCAATGAGCAGTTCTTC. It yields the protein CASRDSNEQFF. This sequence joins TRBV6-2 or TRBV6-3 and TRBJ2-1; TRBD1 is a possible D gene (6 bases). The V end was cut by 6 bases, the J end by 6 bases, with 6 bases between. The CDR3 has 11 residues. CDR1 is MNHEY, CDR2 SVGEGT, per germline.

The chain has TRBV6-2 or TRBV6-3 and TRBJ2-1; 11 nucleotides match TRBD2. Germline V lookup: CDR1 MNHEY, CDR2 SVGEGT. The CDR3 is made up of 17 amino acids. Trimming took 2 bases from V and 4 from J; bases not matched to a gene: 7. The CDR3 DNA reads TGTGCCAGCAGTTACATCACTAGCGGGAGAAGATACAATGAGCAGTTCTTC. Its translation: CASSYITSGRRYNEQFF.

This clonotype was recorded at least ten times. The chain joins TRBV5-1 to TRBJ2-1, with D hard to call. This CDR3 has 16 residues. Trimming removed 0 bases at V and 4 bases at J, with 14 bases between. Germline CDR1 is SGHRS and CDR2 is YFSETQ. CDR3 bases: TGCGCCAGCAGCTTGGATGGCTACCCGGGTTACAATGAGCAGTTCTTC. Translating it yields CASSLDGYPGYNEQFF.

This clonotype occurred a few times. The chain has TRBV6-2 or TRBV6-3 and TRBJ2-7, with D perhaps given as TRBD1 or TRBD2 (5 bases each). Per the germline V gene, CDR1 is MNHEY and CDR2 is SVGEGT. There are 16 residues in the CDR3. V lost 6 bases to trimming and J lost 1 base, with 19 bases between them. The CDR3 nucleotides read TGTGCCAGCAGCCCAAGTCGGGGCGGTGGATCCTACGAGCAGTACTTC. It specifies CASSPSRGGGSYEQYF.

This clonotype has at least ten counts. The CDR3 protein is CASSTGRSGSTDTQYF. The DNA for the CDR3 is TGTGCCAGCAGCACGGGACGGAGCGGGAGCACAGATACGCAGTATTTT. This chain uses TRBV5-8 with TRBJ2-3, with D possibly TRBD2 on 6 matching bases. Trimming shortened V by 4 bases and J by 0 bases, and 15 bases separated the two germline ends. Per the germline V gene, CDR1 is SGHTS and CDR2 is YDEGEE. CDR3 size: 16 residues.

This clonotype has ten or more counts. The CDR3: CASSRRVDTYPREQYF. The DNA for the CDR3 is TGTGCCAGCAGCCGGCGAGTAGATACTTACCCTCGCGAGCAGTACTTC. V and J are TRBV5-4 and TRBJ2-7; D not resolved. Germline CDR1 SGHNT, CDR2 YYREEE (reference sequence). The V and J ends lost 4 bases and 6 bases respectively, with 23 bases between them. The CDR3 contains 16 residues.

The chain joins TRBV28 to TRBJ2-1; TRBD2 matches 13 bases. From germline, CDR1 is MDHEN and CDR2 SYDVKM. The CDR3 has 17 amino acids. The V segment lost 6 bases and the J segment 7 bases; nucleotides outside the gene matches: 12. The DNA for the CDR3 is TGTGCCAGCAGCGAAGCCGGACTAGCGGGAGCTCGGAATGAGCAGTTCTTC. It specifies CASSEAGLAGARNEQFF.

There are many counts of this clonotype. The CDR3 nucleotides are TGTGCCAGCAGTAAGCAACGGGGCGAGACTGAAGCTTTCTTT. This sequence encodes CASSKQRGETEAFF. J is TRBJ1-1 and V is TRBV25-1; D possibly corresponds to TRBD1 (5 bases). From germline, CDR1 is MGHDK and CDR2 SYGVNS. Trimming left V 5 bases short and J 5 bases short, with 15 bases between. The length of the CDR3 is 14 residues.

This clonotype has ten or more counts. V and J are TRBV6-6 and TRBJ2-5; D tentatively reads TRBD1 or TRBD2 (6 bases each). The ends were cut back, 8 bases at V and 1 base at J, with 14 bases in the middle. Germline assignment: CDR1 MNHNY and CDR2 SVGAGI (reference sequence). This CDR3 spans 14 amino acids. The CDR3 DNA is TGTGCCAGCGCCAGACCGGGGGCCCAAGAGACCCAGTACTTC. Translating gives CASARPGAQETQYF.

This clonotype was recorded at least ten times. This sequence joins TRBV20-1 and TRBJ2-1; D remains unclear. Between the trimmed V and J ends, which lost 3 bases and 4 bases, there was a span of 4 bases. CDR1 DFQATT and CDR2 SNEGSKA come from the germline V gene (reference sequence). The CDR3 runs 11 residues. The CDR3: CSARPYNEQFF. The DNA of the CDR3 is TGCAGTGCTAGGCCTTACAATGAGCAGTTCTTC.

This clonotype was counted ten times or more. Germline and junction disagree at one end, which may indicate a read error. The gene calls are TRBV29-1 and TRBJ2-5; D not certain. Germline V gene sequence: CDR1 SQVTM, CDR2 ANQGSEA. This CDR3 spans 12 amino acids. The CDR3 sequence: CSVGSYQGTQYF. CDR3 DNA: TGCAGCGTTGGTAGTTATCAAGGGACCCAGTACTTC. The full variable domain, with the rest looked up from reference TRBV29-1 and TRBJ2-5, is SAVISQKPSRDICQRGTSLTIQCQVDSQVTMMFWYRQQPGQSLTLIATANQGSEATYESGFVIDKFPISRPNLTFSTLTVSNMSPEDSSIYLCSVGSYQGTQYFGPGTRLLVL.

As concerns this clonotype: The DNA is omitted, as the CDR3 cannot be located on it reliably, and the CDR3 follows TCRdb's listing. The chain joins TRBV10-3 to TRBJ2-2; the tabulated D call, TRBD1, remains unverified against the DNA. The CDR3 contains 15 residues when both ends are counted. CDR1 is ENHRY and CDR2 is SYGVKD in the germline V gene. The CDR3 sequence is CATQDRQNTGELFFF.

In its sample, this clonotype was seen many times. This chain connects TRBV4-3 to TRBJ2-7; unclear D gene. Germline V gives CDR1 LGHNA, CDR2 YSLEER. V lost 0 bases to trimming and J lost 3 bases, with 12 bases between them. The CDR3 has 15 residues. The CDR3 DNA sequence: TGCGCCAGCAGCCAAGAGTTCGGGTTTGGCTACGAGCAGTACTTC. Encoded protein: CASSQEFGFGYEQYF.

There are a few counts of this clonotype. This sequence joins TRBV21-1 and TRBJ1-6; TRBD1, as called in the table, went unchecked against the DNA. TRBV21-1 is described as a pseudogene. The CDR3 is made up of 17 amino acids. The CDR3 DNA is TGTGCCAGCAGCAGAGCCGAACCGGGACAGATTCTATCCCCCCTCCACTTT. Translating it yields CASSRAEPGQILSPLHF.

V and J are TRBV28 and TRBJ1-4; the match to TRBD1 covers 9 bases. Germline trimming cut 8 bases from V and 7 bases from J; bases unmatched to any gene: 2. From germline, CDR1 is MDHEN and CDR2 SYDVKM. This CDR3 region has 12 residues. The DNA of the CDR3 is TGTGCCAGCCGGGACAGGGCTGAAAAACTGTTTTTT. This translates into CASRDRAEKLFF.

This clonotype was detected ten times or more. The chain's CDR3 is CSALGKSQVIQHEQFF. The CDR3 region has the DNA TGCAGTGCCCTGGGGAAGTCCCAGGTTATACAGCATGAGCAGTTCTTC. The chain links TRBV20-1 to TRBJ2-1; D is unclear. The ends were cut back, 6 bases at V and 8 bases at J, with 26 bases in the middle. The CDR3 contains 16 residues. Germline V gives CDR1 DFQATT, CDR2 SNEGSKA (reference sequence).

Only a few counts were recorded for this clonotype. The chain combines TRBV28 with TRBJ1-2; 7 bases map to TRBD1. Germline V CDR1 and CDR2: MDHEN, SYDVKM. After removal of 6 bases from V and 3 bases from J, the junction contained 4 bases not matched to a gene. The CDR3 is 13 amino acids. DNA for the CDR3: TGTGCCAGCAGCCAAACAGGGGACTATGGCTACACCTTC. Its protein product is CASSQTGDYGYTF.

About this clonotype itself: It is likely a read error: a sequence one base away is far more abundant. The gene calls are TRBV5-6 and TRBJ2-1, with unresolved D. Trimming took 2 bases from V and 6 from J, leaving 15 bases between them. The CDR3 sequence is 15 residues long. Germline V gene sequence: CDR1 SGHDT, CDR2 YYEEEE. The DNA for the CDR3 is TGTGCCAGCAGCTTCGGACCGACTGTCAGCAATGAGCAGTTCTTC. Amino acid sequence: CASSFGPTVSNEQFF.

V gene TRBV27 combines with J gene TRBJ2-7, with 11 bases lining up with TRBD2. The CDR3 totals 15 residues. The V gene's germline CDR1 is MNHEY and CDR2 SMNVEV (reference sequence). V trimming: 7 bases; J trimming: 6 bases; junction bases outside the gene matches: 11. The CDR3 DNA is TGTGCCAGCAAACCCATTAGCGGGGGGGCATCCGAGCAGTACTTC. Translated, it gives CASKPISGGASEQYF.

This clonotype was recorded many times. This CDR3 is CSVEDGLAGGRSDTQYF. In DNA, the CDR3 is TGCAGCGTTGAAGATGGCCTAGCGGGAGGAAGAAGCGATACGCAGTATTTT. This chain links TRBV29-1 with TRBJ2-3, with 11 bases fitting TRBD2. J gave up 6 bases and V 0 bases, and 11 bases lay outside the gene matches. Germline lookup yields CDR1 SQVTM and CDR2 ANQGSEA. There are 17 residues in the CDR3.